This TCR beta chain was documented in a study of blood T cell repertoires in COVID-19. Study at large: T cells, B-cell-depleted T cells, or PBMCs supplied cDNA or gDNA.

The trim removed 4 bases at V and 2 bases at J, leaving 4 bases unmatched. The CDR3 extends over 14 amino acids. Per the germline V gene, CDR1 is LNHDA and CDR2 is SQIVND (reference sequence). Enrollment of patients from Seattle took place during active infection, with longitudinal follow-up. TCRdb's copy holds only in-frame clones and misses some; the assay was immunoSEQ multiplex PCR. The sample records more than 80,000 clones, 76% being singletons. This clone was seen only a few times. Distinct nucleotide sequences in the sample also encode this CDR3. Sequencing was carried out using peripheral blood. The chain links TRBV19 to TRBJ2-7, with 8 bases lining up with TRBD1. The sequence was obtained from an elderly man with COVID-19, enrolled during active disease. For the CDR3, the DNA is TGTGCCAGTAGTAAAGGACAGGGTACCTACGAGCAGTACTTC. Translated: CASSKGQGTYEQYF.